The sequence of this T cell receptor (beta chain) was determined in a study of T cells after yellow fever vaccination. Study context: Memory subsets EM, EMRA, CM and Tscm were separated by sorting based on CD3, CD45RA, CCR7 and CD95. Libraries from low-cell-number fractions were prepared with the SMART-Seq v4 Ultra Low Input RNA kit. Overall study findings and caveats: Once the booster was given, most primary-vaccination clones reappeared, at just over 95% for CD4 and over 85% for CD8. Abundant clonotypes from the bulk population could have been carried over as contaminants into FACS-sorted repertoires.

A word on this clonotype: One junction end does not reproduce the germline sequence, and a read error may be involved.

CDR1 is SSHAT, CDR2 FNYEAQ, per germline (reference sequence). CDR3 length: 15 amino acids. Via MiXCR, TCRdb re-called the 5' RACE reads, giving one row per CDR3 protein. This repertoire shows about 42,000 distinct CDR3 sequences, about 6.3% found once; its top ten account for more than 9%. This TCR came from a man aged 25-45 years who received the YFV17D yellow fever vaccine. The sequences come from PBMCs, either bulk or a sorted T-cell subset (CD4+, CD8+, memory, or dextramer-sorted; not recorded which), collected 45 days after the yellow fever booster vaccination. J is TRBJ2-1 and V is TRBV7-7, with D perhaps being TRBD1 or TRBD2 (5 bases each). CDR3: CASSLLQGGGSEQFF. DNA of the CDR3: TGTGCTAGCAGCTTACTTCAGGGTGGGGGATCTGAGCAGTTCTTC. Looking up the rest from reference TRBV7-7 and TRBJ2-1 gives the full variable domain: GAGVSQSPRYKVTKRGQDVTLRCDPISSHATLYWYQQALGQGPEFLTYFNYEAQPDKSGLPSDRFSAERPEGSISTLTIQRTEQRDSAMYRCASSLLQGGGSEQFFGPGTRLTVL.